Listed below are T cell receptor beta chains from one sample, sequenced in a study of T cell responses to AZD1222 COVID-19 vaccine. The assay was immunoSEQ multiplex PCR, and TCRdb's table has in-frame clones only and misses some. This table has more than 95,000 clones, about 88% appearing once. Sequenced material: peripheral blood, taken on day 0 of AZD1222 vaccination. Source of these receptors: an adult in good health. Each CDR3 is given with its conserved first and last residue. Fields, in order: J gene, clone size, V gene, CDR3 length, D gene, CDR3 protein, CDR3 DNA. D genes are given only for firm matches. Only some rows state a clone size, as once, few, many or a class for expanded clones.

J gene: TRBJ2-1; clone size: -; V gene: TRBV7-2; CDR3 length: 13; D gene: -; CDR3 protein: CASSPGPPREQFF; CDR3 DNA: TGTGCCAGCAGTCCAGGACCCCCGAGGGAGCAGTTCTTC
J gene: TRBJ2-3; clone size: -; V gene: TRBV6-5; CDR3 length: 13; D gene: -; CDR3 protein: CASRPGEGDTQYF; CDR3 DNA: TGTGCCAGCAGGCCGGGAGAGGGAGATACGCAGTATTTT
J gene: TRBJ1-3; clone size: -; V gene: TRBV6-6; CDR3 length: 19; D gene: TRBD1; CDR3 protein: CASSPYSQGAVSSGNTIYF; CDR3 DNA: TGTGCCAGCAGTCCTTACAGTCAGGGGGCCGTAAGCTCTGGAAACACCATATATTTT
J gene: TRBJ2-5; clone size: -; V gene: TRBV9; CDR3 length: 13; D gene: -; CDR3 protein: CASNQADMETQYF; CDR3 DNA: TGTGCCAGCAACCAGGCAGATATGGAGACCCAGTACTTC
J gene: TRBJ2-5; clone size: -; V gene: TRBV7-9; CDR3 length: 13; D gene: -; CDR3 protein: CASSLVREETQYF; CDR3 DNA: TGTGCCAGCAGCTTAGTAAGGGAAGAGACCCAGTACTTC
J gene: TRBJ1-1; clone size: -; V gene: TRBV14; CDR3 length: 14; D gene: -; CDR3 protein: CASSQALGDTEAFF; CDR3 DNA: TGTGCCAGCAGCCAAGCGCTAGGGGACACTGAAGCTTTCTTT
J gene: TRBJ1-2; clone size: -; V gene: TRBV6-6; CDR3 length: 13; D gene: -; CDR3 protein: CASSPDGNYGYTF; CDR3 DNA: TGTGCCAGCAGCCCCGACGGGAACTATGGCTACACCTTC
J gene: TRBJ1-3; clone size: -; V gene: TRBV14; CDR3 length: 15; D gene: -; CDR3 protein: CASSQGQFSGNTIYF; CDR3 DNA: TGTGCCAGCAGCCAAGGGCAGTTCTCTGGAAACACCATATATTTT
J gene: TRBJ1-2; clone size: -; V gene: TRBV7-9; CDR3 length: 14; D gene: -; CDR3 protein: CASSPKTDLGGYTF; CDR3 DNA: TGTGCCAGCAGCCCAAAGACAGACCTAGGTGGCTACACCTTC
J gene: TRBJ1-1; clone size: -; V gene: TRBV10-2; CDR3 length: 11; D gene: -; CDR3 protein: CASSRQDEAFF; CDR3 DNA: TGCGCCAGCAGCCGACAGGACGAAGCTTTCTTT
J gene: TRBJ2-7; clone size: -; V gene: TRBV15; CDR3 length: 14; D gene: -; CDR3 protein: CATSRGGQGREQYF; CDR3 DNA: TGTGCCACCAGCAGAGGCGGTCAGGGACGGGAGCAGTACTTC
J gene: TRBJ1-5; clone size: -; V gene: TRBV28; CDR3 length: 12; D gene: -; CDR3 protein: CASQGENQPQHF; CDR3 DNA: TGTGCCAGCCAAGGGGAAAATCAGCCCCAGCATTTT
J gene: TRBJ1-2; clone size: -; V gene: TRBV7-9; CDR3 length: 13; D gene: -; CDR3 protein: CASSPAGDYGYTF; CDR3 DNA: TGTGCCAGCAGCCCGGCGGGGGACTATGGCTACACCTTC
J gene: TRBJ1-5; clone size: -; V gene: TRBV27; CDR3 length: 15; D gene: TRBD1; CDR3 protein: CASSLQGASYQPQHF; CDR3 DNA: TGTGCCAGCAGTTTACAGGGGGCGTCCTATCAGCCCCAGCATTTT
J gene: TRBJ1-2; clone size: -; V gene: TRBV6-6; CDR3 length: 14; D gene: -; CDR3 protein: CASSYSNSARGYTF; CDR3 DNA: TGTGCCAGCAGTTACTCGAACAGTGCCCGGGGCTACACCTTC
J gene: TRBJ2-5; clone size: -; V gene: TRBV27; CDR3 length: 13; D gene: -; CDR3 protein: CASSSYSGETQYF; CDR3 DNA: TGTGCCAGCAGTTCCTACTCAGGGGAGACCCAGTACTTC
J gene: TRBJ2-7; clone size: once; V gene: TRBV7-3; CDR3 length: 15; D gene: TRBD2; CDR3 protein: CASSLDSGRRNEQYF; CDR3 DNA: TGTGCCAGCAGCTTAGATAGCGGGAGGCGCAACGAGCAGTACTTC
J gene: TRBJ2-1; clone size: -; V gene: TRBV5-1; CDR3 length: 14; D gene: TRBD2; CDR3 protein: CASSPTSGHNEQFF; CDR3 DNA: TGCGCCAGCAGCCCGACTAGCGGACACAATGAGCAGTTCTTC
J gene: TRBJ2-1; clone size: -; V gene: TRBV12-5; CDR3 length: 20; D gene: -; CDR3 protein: CASGLRGPSNSAYSYNEQFF; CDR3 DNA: TGTGCTAGTGGTTTGAGGGGCCCTTCAAATAGCGCCTACTCCTACAATGAGCAGTTCTTC
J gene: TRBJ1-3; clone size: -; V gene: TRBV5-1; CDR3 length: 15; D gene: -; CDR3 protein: CASSLDGSSGNTIYF; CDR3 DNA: TGCGCCAGCAGCTTGGACGGGAGCTCTGGAAACACCATATATTTT
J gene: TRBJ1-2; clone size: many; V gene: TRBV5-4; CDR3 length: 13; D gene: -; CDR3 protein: CASSLAGTAGYTF; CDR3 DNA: TGTGCCAGCAGCTTGGCCGGGACGGCGGGCTACACCTTC
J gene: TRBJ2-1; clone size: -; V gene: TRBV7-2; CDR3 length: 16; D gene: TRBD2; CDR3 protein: CASSMGLAGAYNEQFF; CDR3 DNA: TGTGCCAGCAGCATGGGACTAGCGGGAGCCTACAATGAGCAGTTCTTC
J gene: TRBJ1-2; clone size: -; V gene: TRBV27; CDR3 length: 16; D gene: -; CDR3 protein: CASRRTDGPANYGYTF; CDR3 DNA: TGTGCCAGCCGGCGGACGGACGGCCCAGCTAACTATGGCTACACCTTC
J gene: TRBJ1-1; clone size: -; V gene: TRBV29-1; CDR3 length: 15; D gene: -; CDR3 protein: CSAGGRLTANTEAFF; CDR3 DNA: TGCAGCGCGGGGGGCAGGTTGACAGCGAACACTGAAGCTTTCTTT
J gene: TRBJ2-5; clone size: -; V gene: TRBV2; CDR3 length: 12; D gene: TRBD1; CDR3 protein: CASQGVGETQYF; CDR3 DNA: TGTGCCTCCCAGGGGGTGGGAGAGACCCAGTACTTC
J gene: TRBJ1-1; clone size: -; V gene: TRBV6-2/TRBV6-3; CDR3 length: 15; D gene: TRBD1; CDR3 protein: CASSYPLTGDTEAFF; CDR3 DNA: TGTGCCAGCAGTTACCCGCTGACAGGGGACACTGAAGCTTTCTTT
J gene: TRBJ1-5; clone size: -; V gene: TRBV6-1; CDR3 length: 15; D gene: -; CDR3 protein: CASSEAPEGAQPQHF; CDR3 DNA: TGTGCCAGCAGTGAAGCGCCAGAAGGGGCACAGCCCCAGCATTTT
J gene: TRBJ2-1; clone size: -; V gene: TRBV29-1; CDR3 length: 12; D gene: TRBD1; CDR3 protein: CSVIGRGHEQFF; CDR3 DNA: TGCAGCGTGATAGGTAGGGGGCATGAGCAGTTCTTC
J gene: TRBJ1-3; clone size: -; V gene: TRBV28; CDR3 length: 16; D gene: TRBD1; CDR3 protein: CASSPAGQALGNTIYF; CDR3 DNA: TGTGCCAGCAGTCCGGCCGGACAGGCTTTGGGAAACACCATATATTTT
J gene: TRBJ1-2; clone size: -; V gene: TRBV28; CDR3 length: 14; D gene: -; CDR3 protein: CASSSSGANYGYTF; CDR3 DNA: TGTGCCAGCAGTTCCTCAGGGGCTAACTATGGCTACACCTTC
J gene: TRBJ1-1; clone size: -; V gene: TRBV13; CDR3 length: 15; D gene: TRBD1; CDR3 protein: CASSPSRGRVTEAFF; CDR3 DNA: TGTGCCAGCAGTCCCTCCAGGGGGCGCGTCACTGAAGCTTTCTTT
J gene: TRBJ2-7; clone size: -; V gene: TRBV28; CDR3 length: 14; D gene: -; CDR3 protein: CASVPASFSYEQYF; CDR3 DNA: TGTGCCAGCGTGCCGGCTAGCTTTTCCTACGAGCAGTACTTC
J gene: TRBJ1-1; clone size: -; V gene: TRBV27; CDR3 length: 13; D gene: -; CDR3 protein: CASSLFLNTEAFF; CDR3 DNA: TGTGCCAGCAGTTTATTCTTGAACACTGAAGCTTTCTTT
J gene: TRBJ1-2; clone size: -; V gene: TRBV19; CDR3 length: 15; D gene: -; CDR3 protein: CASSIGGELNYGYTF; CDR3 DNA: TGTGCCAGTAGTATAGGGGGGGAGCTCAACTATGGCTACACCTTC
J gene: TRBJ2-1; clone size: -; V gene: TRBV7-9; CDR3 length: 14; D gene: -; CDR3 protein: CASSPDGNYNEQFF; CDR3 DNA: TGTGCCAGCAGCCCGGACGGAAACTACAATGAGCAGTTCTTC
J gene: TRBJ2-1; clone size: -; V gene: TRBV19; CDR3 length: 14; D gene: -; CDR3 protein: CASSIGDGNNEQFF; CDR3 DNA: TGTGCCAGTAGTATTGGGGACGGAAACAATGAGCAGTTCTTC
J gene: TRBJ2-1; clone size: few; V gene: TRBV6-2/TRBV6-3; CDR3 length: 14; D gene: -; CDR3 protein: CASSSPGRGDEQFF; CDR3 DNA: TGTGCCAGCAGTTCTCCTGGCAGGGGGGACGAGCAGTTCTTC
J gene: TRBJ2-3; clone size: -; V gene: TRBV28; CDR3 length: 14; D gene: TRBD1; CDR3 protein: CASSSDRGTDTQYF; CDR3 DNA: TGTGCCAGCAGCTCGGACAGGGGTACAGATACGCAGTATTTT
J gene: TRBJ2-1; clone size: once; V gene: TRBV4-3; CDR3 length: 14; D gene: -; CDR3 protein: CASSQVDAYNEQFF; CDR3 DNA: TGCGCCAGCAGCCAAGTGGATGCCTACAATGAGCAGTTCTTC
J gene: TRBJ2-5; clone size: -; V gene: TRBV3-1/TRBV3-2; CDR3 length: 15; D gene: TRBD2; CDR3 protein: CASSPWLAGSETQYF; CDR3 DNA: TGTGCCAGCAGCCCGTGGCTAGCGGGGTCAGAGACCCAGTACTTC
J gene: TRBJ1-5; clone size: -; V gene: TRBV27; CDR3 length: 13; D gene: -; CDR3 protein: CASSFSTYQPQHF; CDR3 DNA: TGTGCCAGCAGTTTTAGTACGTATCAGCCCCAGCATTTT
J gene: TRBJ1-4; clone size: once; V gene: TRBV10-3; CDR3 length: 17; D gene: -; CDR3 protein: CAISESSREVANEKLFF; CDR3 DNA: TGTGCCATCAGTGAGTCCTCCCGGGAGGTGGCGAATGAAAAACTGTTTTTT
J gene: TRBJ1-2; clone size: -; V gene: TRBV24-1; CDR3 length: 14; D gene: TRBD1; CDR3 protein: CATSDQDRTYGYTF; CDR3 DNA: TGTGCCACCAGTGATCAGGACAGGACCTATGGCTACACCTTC
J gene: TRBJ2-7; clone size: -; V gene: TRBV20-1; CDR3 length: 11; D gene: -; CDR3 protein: CSAPSGVEQYF; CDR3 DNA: TGCAGTGCTCCCTCAGGGGTCGAGCAGTACTTC
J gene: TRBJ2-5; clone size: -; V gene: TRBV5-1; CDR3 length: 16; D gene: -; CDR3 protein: CASSLAPGTVQETQYF; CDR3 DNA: TGCGCCAGCAGCTTAGCCCCAGGGACGGTCCAAGAGACCCAGTACTTC
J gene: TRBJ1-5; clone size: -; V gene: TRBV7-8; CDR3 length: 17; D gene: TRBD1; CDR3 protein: CASSLGRQGHSNQPQHF; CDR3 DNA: TGTGCCAGCAGCTTAGGCAGACAGGGACATAGCAATCAGCCCCAGCATTTT
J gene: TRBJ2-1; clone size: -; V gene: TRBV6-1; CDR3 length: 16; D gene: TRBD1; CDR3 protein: CASSEAGRGPYNEQFF; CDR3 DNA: TGTGCCAGCAGTGAAGCGGGAAGGGGGCCCTACAATGAGCAGTTCTTC
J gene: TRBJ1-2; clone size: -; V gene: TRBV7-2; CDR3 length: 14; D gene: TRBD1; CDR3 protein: CASSLDPMTGPQTF; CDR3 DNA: TGTGCCAGCAGCTTAGATCCGATGACAGGGCCCCAAACCTTC
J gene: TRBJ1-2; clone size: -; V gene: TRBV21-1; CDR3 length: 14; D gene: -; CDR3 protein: CASKMGRGNYGYTF; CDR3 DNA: TGTGCCAGCAAGATGGGGCGAGGTAACTATGGCTACACCTTC
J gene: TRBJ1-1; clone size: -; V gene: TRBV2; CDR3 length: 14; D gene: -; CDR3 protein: CASSEAWGTTEAFF; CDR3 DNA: TGTGCCAGCAGTGAAGCATGGGGAACGACTGAAGCTTTCTTT
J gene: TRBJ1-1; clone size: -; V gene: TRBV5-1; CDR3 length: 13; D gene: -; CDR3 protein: CASSTTWGTEAFF; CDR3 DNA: TGCGCCAGCAGCACCACATGGGGGACTGAAGCTTTCTTT
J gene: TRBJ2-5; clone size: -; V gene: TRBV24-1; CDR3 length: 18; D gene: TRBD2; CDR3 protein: CATSDFPLTSGGQETQYF; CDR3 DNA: TGTGCCACCAGTGATTTCCCCCTGACTAGCGGGGGTCAAGAGACCCAGTACTTC
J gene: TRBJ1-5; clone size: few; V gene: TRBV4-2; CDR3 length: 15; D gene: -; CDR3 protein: CASSQAGTHNQPQHF; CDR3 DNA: TGTGCCAGCAGCCAGGCCGGGACACACAATCAGCCCCAGCATTTT
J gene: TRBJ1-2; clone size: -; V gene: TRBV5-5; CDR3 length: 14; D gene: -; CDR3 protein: CASSSGDRDYGYTF; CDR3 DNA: TGTGCCAGCAGTTCAGGGGATCGGGACTATGGCTACACCTTC
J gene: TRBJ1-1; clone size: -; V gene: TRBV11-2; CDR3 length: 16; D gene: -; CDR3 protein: CASSLGTGFGDTEAFF; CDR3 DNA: TGTGCCAGCAGCTTAGGTACAGGGTTTGGGGACACTGAAGCTTTCTTT
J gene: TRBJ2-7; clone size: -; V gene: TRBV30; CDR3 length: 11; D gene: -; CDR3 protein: CAWSRRYEQYF; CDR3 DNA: TGTGCCTGGAGTCGACGGTACGAGCAGTACTTC